The 28 T cell receptor beta chains presented below share a single source sample, sequenced in a study of blood T cell repertoires in COVID-19. Profiling relied on immunoSEQ multiplex PCR, and the TCRdb table lists in-frame clones only, not all of them. Of about 110,000 clones listed, 90% were seen once; the top ten hold about 1.1%. Sequenced sample: peripheral blood. The source is a human donor in a cohort sampled during active COVID-19.

The chain recombines TRBV5-5 with TRBJ2-1; D possibly corresponds to TRBD2 (6 bases). The CDR3 runs to 14 residues. V was shortened by 9 bases and J by 10 bases, with 23 bases between the two germline ends. Germline lookup yields CDR1 SGHKS and CDR2 YYEKEE (reference sequence). The CDR3 loop is CATANPGTPSEQFF. In DNA form, the CDR3 reads TGTGCCACCGCTAACCCTGGGACTCCCAGCGAGCAGTTCTTC. The variable domain in full, completed from reference TRBV5-5 and TRBJ2-1, reads DAGVTQSPTHLIKTRGQQVTLRCSPISGHKSVSWYQQVLGQGPQFIFQYYEKEERGRGNFPDRFSARQFPNYSSELNVNALLLGDSALYLCATANPGTPSEQFFGPGTRLTVL.

The rearrangement uses TRBV7-8 and TRBJ2-1; TRBD2 matches at 11 bases. The CDR3 is 18 amino acids. Germline lookup yields CDR1 SGHVS and CDR2 FQNEAQ. J was trimmed by 5 bases and V by 3 bases; bases with no gene match: 12. In nucleotides, the CDR3 is TGTGCCAGCAGCTTGGGGGGGTTGGGACTAGCGGCGAACAATGAGCAGTTCTTC. Translating it yields CASSLGGLGLAANNEQFF. The full variable domain, rest sourced from reference TRBV7-8 and TRBJ2-1, is GAGVSQSPRYKVAKRGQDVALRCDPISGHVSLFWYQQALGQGPEFLTYFQNEAQLDKSGLPSDRFFAERPEGSVSTLKIQRTQQEDSAVYLCASSLGGLGLAANNEQFFGPGTRLTVL.

The chain uses TRBV9 and TRBJ2-7; 12 bases are shared with TRBD2. This CDR3 spans 17 amino acids. Germline trimming cut 3 bases from V and 0 bases from J; bases unmatched to any gene: 7. The germline CDR1 and CDR2 sequences are SGDLS and YYNGEE. CDR3: CASSAGLAGIRSYEQYF. CDR3 bases: TGTGCCAGCAGCGCCGGACTAGCGGGGATCCGCTCCTACGAGCAGTACTTC.

V usage is TRBV21-1 and J usage is TRBJ1-4; the table gives TRBD1 as D, unverified against the DNA. TRBV21-1 is a recognized pseudogene. The CDR3 covers 18 residues. The CDR3 coding sequence is TGTGCCAGCAGCATCCAGGGGGCCGGGAAGGCAACTAATGAAAAACTGTTTTTT. It is translated as CASSIQGAGKATNEKLFF.

The chain joins TRBV2 to TRBJ2-3; 10 bases align to TRBD2. J lost 2 bases, V lost 6 bases, and 8 bases had no gene match. Germline-derived CDR1 and CDR2 are SNHLY and FYNNEI. The length of the CDR3 is 16 residues. CDR3 residues: CASRLDLAGVTDTQYF. The CDR3 DNA reads TGTGCCAGCAGGCTCGATCTAGCGGGGGTCACAGATACGCAGTATTTT.

CDR3: CASTLSVAVNTEAFF. CDR3 nucleotides: TGTGCCAGCACCCTGTCCGTAGCAGTGAACACTGAAGCTTTCTTT. This rearrangement joins TRBV27 to TRBJ1-1; D is unresolved. This CDR3 has 15 amino acids. CDR1 MNHEY and CDR2 SMNVEV come from the germline V gene (reference sequence). Trimming removed 7 bases at V and 0 bases at J, with 15 bases between.

V is TRBV14 and J is TRBJ2-3; a weak D match, TRBD2 (6 bases). Germline V CDR1 and CDR2: SGHDN, FVKESK. This CDR3 is 17 amino acids long. V was shortened by 1 base and J by 2 bases, with 16 bases between the two germline ends. In DNA form, the CDR3 reads TGTGCCAGCAGCCAAGGCTGGACTAAAATAATCACAGATACGCAGTATTTT. Protein sequence: CASSQGWTKIITDTQYF.

This clone was recorded only once. The chain uses TRBV12-3 or TRBV12-4 and TRBJ2-5, with D possibly TRBD1 on 5 matching bases. V was clipped by 4 bases and J by 0 bases, with 6 bases between them. This CDR3 has 13 residues. CDR3 region: CASSWTNQETQYF. CDR3 sequence (DNA): TGTGCCAGCAGTTGGACAAACCAAGAGACCCAGTACTTC.

CDR3 sequence: CASSFSDQPQHF. The CDR3 region has the DNA TGTGCCAGCAGTTTCAGCGATCAGCCCCAGCATTTT. The chain links TRBV12-3 or TRBV12-4 to TRBJ1-5; D unresolved. CDR3 length: 12 residues. V was cut by 3 bases and J by 5 bases, with 5 bases left in between.

V usage is TRBV28 and J usage is TRBJ1-4; D is unresolved. From germline, CDR1 is MDHEN and CDR2 SYDVKM. Trimming took 2 bases from V and 0 from J, leaving 10 bases between them. The CDR3 is 16 amino acids. Here the CDR3 reads CASSLGLLATNEKLFF. The CDR3 DNA reads as TGTGCCAGCAGTTTAGGGCTGTTAGCAACTAATGAAAAACTGTTTTTT.

The rearrangement joins TRBV6-6 to TRBJ1-2; the D gene is possibly TRBD1 (5 bases). V was clipped by 6 bases and J by 3 bases, with 11 bases between them. Germline lookup yields CDR1 MNHNY and CDR2 SVGAGI (reference sequence). The CDR3 consists of 13 residues. The CDR3 DNA sequence: TGTGCCAGCAGCCCCAGGGTGGACTATGGCTACACCTTC. This gives the protein CASSPRVDYGYTF.

The rearrangement links TRBV6-5 to TRBJ1-5, with no clear D. Germline CDR1 is MNHEY and CDR2 is SVGAGI. The V and J ends lost 6 bases and 2 bases respectively, with 11 bases between them. CDR3 size: 14 residues. The CDR3 DNA sequence: TGTGCCAGCAGCCAAATCGAGGGCAATCAGCCCCAGCATTTT. Translation: CASSQIEGNQPQHF.

V usage is TRBV7-2 and J usage is TRBJ2-1; D perhaps matches TRBD2 (6 bases). This CDR3 is built from 16 residues. Deletions cut 9 bases from V and 4 bases from J, with 22 bases between. From germline, CDR1 is SGHTA and CDR2 FQGNSA. The CDR3 sequence: CASWAVGTDRYNEQFF. The CDR3 nucleotides are TGTGCCAGTTGGGCGGTCGGGACTGACCGATACAATGAGCAGTTCTTC.

This clone was observed once. Other DNA variants within this sample encode the same CDR3. The V call is TRBV20-1, the J call TRBJ2-3; maybe TRBD2 (5 bases). This CDR3 has 11 residues. V lost 3 bases and J lost 5, with 6 bases in between. Germline V gene data show CDR1 as DFQATT and CDR2 as SNEGSKA (reference sequence). Written as DNA, the CDR3 is TGCAGTGCTAGGGCGGGAGATACGCAGTATTTT. The encoded protein is CSARAGDTQYF.

The rearrangement uses TRBV9 and TRBJ2-1; the D is unclear. This CDR3 comprises 11 residues. The V and J ends lost 3 bases and 7 bases respectively, with 5 bases between them. Germline values: CDR1 SGDLS, CDR2 YYNGEE. CDR3 DNA sequence: TGTGCCAGCAGCGCCCAGAATGAGCAGTTCTTC. It specifies CASSAQNEQFF.

Only one count was recorded for this clone. The rearrangement links TRBV5-4 to TRBJ2-3; 7 nucleotides align to TRBD2. The V gene's germline CDR1 is SGHNT and CDR2 YYREEE (reference sequence). This CDR3 is 13 amino acids long. V lost 4 bases to trimming and J lost 6 bases; unmatched junction nucleotides: 5. In DNA form, the CDR3 reads TGTGCCAGCAGCCGTGGACTAGTGGATACGCAGTATTTT. It is translated as CASSRGLVDTQYF.

J is TRBJ2-1 and V is TRBV5-1; D is possibly TRBD2 (7 bases). There are 16 residues in the CDR3. Germline V gene sequence: CDR1 SGHRS, CDR2 YFSETQ. Trimming left V 0 bases short and J 9 bases short, with 19 bases between. The DNA for the CDR3 is TGCGCCAGCAGCTTGGAGAGTCCGCGGGGGCAGGGTGAGCAGTTCTTC. Its translation is CASSLESPRGQGEQFF.

This clone was counted once. Other DNA sequences in this sample translate to the same CDR3. V and J are TRBV5-1 and TRBJ1-3; maybe TRBD1 (5 bases). Germline V CDR1 and CDR2: SGHRS, YFSETQ. This CDR3 is built from 14 residues. The V end was cut by 4 bases, the J end by 4 bases, with 12 bases between. The CDR3 nucleotides read TGCGCCAGCAGCCTGGCAGGGTACGGAAACACCATATATTTT. As protein: CASSLAGYGNTIYF.

This chain links TRBV10-1 with TRBJ2-1, with 10 positions matching TRBD2. Germline V gives CDR1 WNHNN, CDR2 SYGVQD (reference sequence). The CDR3 loop spans 15 amino acids. V lost 3 bases and J lost 9; bases outside the gene matches: 8. CDR3 coding DNA: TGCGCCAGCAGTGAAGGAGTAGCGGGGGGAGGTGAGCAGTTCTTC. It yields the protein CASSEGVAGGGEQFF.

The gene calls are TRBV5-6 and TRBJ2-6, with D possibly TRBD1 on 6 matching bases. The germline V gene encodes CDR1 SGHDT and CDR2 YYEEEE. Trimming took off 3 bases at V and 4 bases at J, with 14 bases between the two ends. The CDR3 loop spans 16 amino acids. The CDR3 loop is CASSWEQGSGANVLTF. The CDR3 DNA sequence: TGTGCCAGCAGCTGGGAACAGGGATCGGGGGCCAACGTCCTGACTTTC.

This clone came up once. The chain recombines TRBV18 with TRBJ1-6, with D possibly matching TRBD1 (5 bases). Trimming took off 2 bases at V and 5 bases at J, with 10 bases between the two ends. This CDR3 contains 15 residues. Germline V gene lookup returns CDR1 KGHSH and CDR2 LQKENI. CDR3 bases: TGTGCCAGCTCACCAGGTGCAGGGAATAATTCACCCCTCCACTTT. Encoded protein: CASSPGAGNNSPLHF.

The chain employs TRBV19 and TRBJ1-1, with TRBD1 identical over 10 bases. The CDR3 is 19 residues long. J was trimmed by 2 bases and V by 3 bases; bases with no gene match: 15. Per germline, CDR1 LNHDA and CDR2 SQIVND (reference sequence). CDR3 sequence (DNA): TGTGCCAGTAGTATCGCGCTGTTCGCCGGACAGGGGGAAAACACTGAAGCTTTCTTT. Protein product: CASSIALFAGQGENTEAFF.

The genes are TRBV6-5 and TRBJ1-6; unclear D gene. CDR1 MNHEY and CDR2 SVGAGI come from the germline V gene. The CDR3 extends over 15 amino acids. V was pared by 7 bases and J by 0 bases, with 10 bases between. The DNA of the CDR3 is TGTGCCAGCACGGCAGGAAACTCCTATAATTCACCCCTCCACTTT. This sequence encodes CASTAGNSYNSPLHF.

The J gene is TRBJ2-1, the V gene TRBV2; a weak D match, TRBD1 (6 bases). V lost 10 bases to trimming and J lost 2 bases, with 15 bases between them. This CDR3 comprises 14 residues. The germline gives CDR1 SNHLY, CDR2 FYNNEI. The chain's CDR3 is CATSGGGAYNEQFF. The CDR3 region has the DNA TGTGCCACCTCAGGTGGGGGCGCCTACAATGAGCAGTTCTTC.

The V call is TRBV3-1 (or the pseudogene TRBV3-2), the J call TRBJ2-5, with D possibly TRBD1 on 6 matching bases. The germline V and J ends were trimmed by 0 bases and 3 bases, with 11 bases remaining between them. CDR1 is LGHDT, CDR2 YNNKEL, per germline (reference sequence). CDR3 length: 15 residues. The CDR3 DNA sequence: TGTGCCAGCAGCCAAGATGTCAAGGGGGAAGAGACCCAGTACTTC. Its protein product is CASSQDVKGEETQYF.

The genes are TRBV6-1 and TRBJ2-7, with TRBD1 matching over 8 bases. Germline V gene data show CDR1 as MNHNS and CDR2 as SASEGT. V lost 1 base and J lost 0; bases outside the gene matches: 8. This CDR3 region has 17 residues. The CDR3 loop is CASSEGGTGLFSYEQYF. The DNA for the CDR3 is TGTGCCAGCAGTGAAGGGGGGACAGGCCTATTCTCCTACGAGCAGTACTTC.

The V call is TRBV5-4, the J call TRBJ2-6; maybe TRBD1 (6 bases). The V end was cut by 5 bases, the J end by 3 bases, with 15 bases between. Germline V gene sequence: CDR1 SGHNT, CDR2 YYREEE (reference sequence). This CDR3 is 16 amino acids long. In nucleotides, the CDR3 is TGTGCCAGCAGAGACCCCAGGGGCCTTGGGGCCAACGTCCTGACTTTC. It is translated as CASRDPRGLGANVLTF.

The chain recombines TRBV10-3 with TRBJ2-3; 10 bases fit TRBD1. V was pared by 6 bases and J by 3 bases, with 6 bases of the junction left unmatched. Germline loops: CDR1 ENHRY, CDR2 SYGVKD. This CDR3 spans 15 amino acids. CDR3 in amino acids: CAIRGGDRGTDTQYF. The CDR3 DNA is TGTGCCATCAGGGGAGGGGACAGGGGAACAGATACGCAGTATTTT.